The 10 T cell receptor beta chains below come from one sample, sequenced in a study of blood T cell repertoires in COVID-19 (dated by TCRdb to 2019 to 2021). To prepare the library, the immunoSEQ multiplex PCR assay was applied. TCRdb carries this immuneACCESS record with in-frame sequences only. Its versions omit some clonotypes, under half of them owing to an unresolved V gene in the studies checked, with the rest unexplained. This sample gives 80,000 to 100,000 clones in total; under 90% of them show up just once. The ten largest clones capture approximately 1.6% of the sample. Source material: peripheral blood. These receptor sequences come from a human donor with active COVID-19. The donor label of this sample is uncertain.

This clone has just one count. The chain couples TRBV12-3 or TRBV12-4 to TRBJ1-4; the D is unclear. This CDR3 has 11 amino acids. The V end was cut by 6 bases, the J end by 4 bases, with 3 bases between. CDR3 DNA sequence: TGTGCCAGCAGCCGTAATGAAAAACTGTTTTTT. Protein: CASSRNEKLFF.

This chain links TRBV7-9 with TRBJ1-5; 7 bases are shared with TRBD1. The trim removed 5 bases at V and 7 bases at J, leaving 5 bases unmatched. CDR3 length: 13 amino acids. Germline lookup yields CDR1 SEHNR and CDR2 FQNEAQ (reference sequence). The CDR3 sequence: CASSLTGYQPQHF. CDR3 DNA: TGTGCCAGCAGCCTGACAGGGTACCAGCCCCAGCATTTT.

V usage is TRBV5-1 and J usage is TRBJ1-3; perhaps TRBD1 as D (6 bases). The CDR3 spans 16 residues. Germline assignment: CDR1 SGHRS and CDR2 YFSETQ. V was clipped by 4 bases and J by 5 bases, with 19 bases between them. CDR3 coding DNA: TGCGCCAGCAGCACGGGAGGACAGAGTAACAGAAACACCATATATTTT. Protein product: CASSTGGQSNRNTIYF.

The CDR3 loop reads CASSPGLQAAGTQYF. The CDR3 bases are TGTGCCAGCTCACCGGGTCTGCAGGCAGCCGGGACCCAGTACTTC. This chain links TRBV18 with TRBJ2-5; D is uncertain. The germline V gene has CDR1 KGHSH and CDR2 LQKENI. This CDR3 comprises 15 residues. Between the trimmed V and J ends, which lost 3 bases and 7 bases, there was a span of 18 bases.

This clone appeared once. The chain employs TRBV10-3 and TRBJ1-1; D ambiguous. The CDR3 has 14 amino acids. The germline V gene encodes CDR1 ENHRY and CDR2 SYGVKD. Trimming removed 6 bases at V and 1 base at J, with 12 bases between. The CDR3 DNA follows: TGTGCCATCAGGATCGTCGGGGAGAACACTGAAGCTTTCTTT. Protein: CAIRIVGENTEAFF.

The gene calls are TRBV27 and TRBJ2-6; D gene unclear. Germline V gene lookup returns CDR1 MNHEY and CDR2 SMNVEV (reference sequence). Trimming pared 6 bases from V and 3 bases from J, leaving 9 bases between. The CDR3 is 14 amino acids. Here the CDR3 DNA reads TGTGCCAGCAGCCGCGGTTTTGGGGCCAACGTCCTGACTTTC. Translating it yields CASSRGFGANVLTF.

This chain connects TRBV27 to TRBJ1-1, with D possibly matching TRBD1 (5 bases). Germline CDR1 reads MNHEY; CDR2 reads SMNVEV (reference sequence). V was pared by 3 bases and J by 0 bases, with 8 bases between. The CDR3 is 14 amino acids. The CDR3 nucleotides read TGTGCCAGCAGTTTCCAGGGCATGAACACTGAAGCTTTCTTT. Translating it yields CASSFQGMNTEAFF.

The count of this clone is one. The chain uses TRBV6-1 and TRBJ1-2; D is uncertain. CDR1 and CDR2 (germline): MNHNS, SASEGT. There are 14 residues in the CDR3. Trimming removed 0 bases from V and 5 bases from J, with 10 bases in between. CDR3 sequence: CASSEASLEYGYTF. Written as DNA, the CDR3 is TGTGCCAGCAGTGAAGCTAGTCTCGAGTATGGCTACACCTTC.

V gene TRBV7-8 combines with J gene TRBJ2-3; TRBD2 matches 8 bases. This CDR3 has 16 residues. Unmatched junction bases numbered 6, after V lost 2 bases and J lost 2 bases. Looked up from germline, CDR1 is SGHVS and CDR2 is FQNEAQ. The CDR3 sequence is CASSLRGGGPTDTQYF. The CDR3, as DNA: TGTGCCAGCAGCTTAAGAGGCGGGGGGCCCACAGATACGCAGTATTTT.

The chain recombines TRBV10-2 with TRBJ2-7; D perhaps matches TRBD2 (6 bases). This CDR3 has 14 residues. V lost 7 bases to trimming and J lost 6 bases, with 19 bases between them. CDR1 WSHSY and CDR2 SAAADI come from the germline V gene. The CDR3 DNA is TGCGCCAGCACCCCCCTGGGGGGAACGACCGAGCAGTACTTC. This translates into CASTPLGGTTEQYF.